This T cell receptor (beta chain) was retrieved from a study of blood T cell repertoires in COVID-19. The overall study: Spain, Italy and the United States supplied samples that represented acute and convalescent COVID-19. Sources were T cells, B-cell-depleted T cells, or PBMCs; the material itself was cDNA or gDNA.

Per the original data handling: Reference gene primers were amplified, and this amplification served to estimate nucleated cell counts. The table came from immunoSEQ multiplex PCR; TCRdb's copy has only in-frame clones and leaves some out. Clone size and the V and J calls come from that table; the DNA yielded D and trimming. The sample records 30,000 to 50,000 clones, 85% to 90% being singletons. J gave up 0 bases and V 3 bases, and 11 bases lay outside the gene matches. CDR3 length equals 18 residues. Per germline, CDR1 MGHDK and CDR2 SYGVNS. V is TRBV25-1 and J is TRBJ1-2; 9 bases fit TRBD1. Input material: peripheral blood. The sequence was collected from a man in his fifties or sixties with active or convalescent COVID-19. CDR3 loop: CASSDVLGQGEANYGYTF. CDR3 nucleotides: TGTGCCAGCAGTGACGTGTTGGGACAGGGAGAGGCTAACTATGGCTACACCTTC.